This is a list of T cell receptor beta chains from one sample in a study of blood T cells in healthy people across ages. One entry per CDR3 protein results from TCRdb running MiXCR on the 5' RACE reads. The sample consists of fewer than 750,000 distinct CDR3 sequences, 52% of them appearing once. The sample consisted of blood. The source of these receptors is an elderly woman in good health. Both conserved end residues are trimmed from each CDR3.

J: TRBJ2-1
V: TRBV5-5
CDR3: ASSWGAGQGSNEQF

J: TRBJ1-5
V: TRBV5-5
CDR3: ASSPRWPYSNQPQH

J: TRBJ2-5
V: TRBV4-2
CDR3: ASSPLPWLTNEQY

J: TRBJ1-5
V: TRBV29-1
CDR3: SVRGPNQPQH

J: TRBJ2-1
V: TRBV7-2
CDR3: ASSLVRGVNNEQF

J: TRBJ2-7
V: TRBV28
CDR3: ASSPYYEQY

J: TRBJ1-5
V: TRBV20-1
CDR3: SARFSGGAQNQPQH

J: TRBJ2-3
V: TRBV20-1
CDR3: SAGSTGIGTDMQY

J: TRBJ1-1
V: TRBV7-8
CDR3: ASSSRLPGQGGTEAF

J: TRBJ2-7
V: TRBV7-8
CDR3: ASSLAVGQGVNEQY

J: TRBJ2-1
V: TRBV21-1
CDR3: ASSKPYRVQGTNEQF

J: TRBJ2-3
V: TRBV2
CDR3: ASCWGARDTQY

J: TRBJ2-7
V: TRBV14
CDR3: ASSNTGQVTTYEQY

J: TRBJ1-1
V: TRBV20-1
CDR3: SARDQTGPGTEAF

J: TRBJ1-2
V: TRBV20-1
CDR3: SAATGNGYGYT

J: TRBJ1-1
V: TRBV30
CDR3: AWSVHGGLLTEAF

J: TRBJ2-3
V: TRBV9
CDR3: ASSGGVRDTQY

J: TRBJ2-1
V: TRBV7-9
CDR3: ASSLEGGSAVVEF

J: TRBJ2-7
V: TRBV7-2
CDR3: ASSLQVRPYEQY

J: TRBJ2-1
V: TRBV6-2/TRBV6-3
CDR3: ASWSSTWNEQF

J: TRBJ2-5
V: TRBV20-1
CDR3: SARDLEFDNNEQY

J: TRBJ2-7
V: TRBV20-1
CDR3: SVGLAHLTYEQY

J: .
V: TRBV28
CDR3: ASSSAVGSGSTSYNEQY

J: TRBJ1-2
V: TRBV12-3/TRBV12-4
CDR3: ASSLDRGFYGYT

J: TRBJ1-6
V: TRBV3-1
CDR3: ASSQRSSSPLH

J: TRBJ1-1
V: TRBV7-9
CDR3: ASSIRDRGDEAF

J: TRBJ2-2
V: TRBV12-3/TRBV12-4
CDR3: ASSTGTSGELF

J: TRBJ2-7
V: TRBV20-1
CDR3: SAPHPGGGEQY

J: TRBJ2-5
V: TRBV4-2
CDR3: ASSQAREETQY

J: TRBJ1-2
V: TRBV10-3
CDR3: AISEGRANYGYT

J: TRBJ1-2
V: TRBV12-3/TRBV12-4
CDR3: ATGQNLNYGYT

J: TRBJ1-4
V: TRBV28
CDR3: ASSRPGQGRYEKLF

J: TRBJ1-5
V: TRBV12-3/TRBV12-4
CDR3: ASSSGTWAGNSNQPQH

J: TRBJ2-3
V: TRBV7-3
CDR3: ASSLTPNQGGGTDTQY

J: TRBJ2-1
V: TRBV6-5
CDR3: ASRLALAGWDEQF

J: TRBJ2-3
V: TRBV29-1
CDR3: SVLGTDTQY

J: TRBJ2-2
V: TRBV28
CDR3: ASVSGAANTGELF

J: .
V: TRBV29-1
CDR3: SAEGVGETQY

J: TRBJ1-1
V: TRBV3-1
CDR3: ASSQVPGDTEAF

J: TRBJ2-1
V: TRBV7-4
CDR3: ASTSPGTSCEQF

J: TRBJ2-1
V: TRBV4-2
CDR3: ASSQDRLSYNEQF

J: TRBJ2-3
V: TRBV6-6
CDR3: ASSSGEGAGDTQY

J: TRBJ2-3
V: TRBV20-1
CDR3: SASRRDRGTGTQY

J: TRBJ2-3
V: TRBV12-3/TRBV12-4
CDR3: ASSPRGPGEYDTQY

J: TRBJ2-1
V: TRBV9
CDR3: ASSVAGGQQSDEQF

J: TRBJ1-1
V: TRBV9
CDR3: ASSATTQGVNTEAF